Listed here is a single TCR beta chain. The data were taken from a study of blood T cell repertoires in COVID-19. At the level of the study: In each case, the material was cDNA or gDNA derived from T cells, B-cell-depleted T cells, or PBMCs.

Produced via immunoSEQ multiplex PCR; TCRdb's table is partial and in-frame only. The sample yields just under 350,000 clones, around 91% seen once. What was sequenced was peripheral blood. This receptor was obtained from a woman aged 18-29 years who had recovered from COVID-19.

The CDR3 DNA is TGCGCCAGCAGCCAAGACGGGACTAGCGGGTGGCACAATGAGCAGTTCTTC. It specifies CASSQDGTSGWHNEQFF. V gene TRBV4-1 combines with J gene TRBJ2-1, with 12 bases identical to TRBD2. The CDR3 spans 17 residues. The J segment lost 5 bases and the V segment lost 0 bases, leaving 5 bases of the junction unmatched. CDR1 and CDR2 from the germline V gene are MGHRA and YSYEKL.